The clone carrying this TCR beta chain came up a few times. Unique molecular identifiers were built into the TCRbeta library. TCRdb re-derived calls from the PCR reads in MiXCR, one entry per CDR3 protein. The sample lists 640,000 or so distinct CDR3 sequences, over 15% occurring once. The CDR3 is 15 residues long. V shed 4 bases and J 4 bases; nucleotides not matched to a gene: 6. These data come from a study of T-cell reconstitution after alpha-beta-depleted transplantation in children. The specimen was PBMCs from the stem cell graft donor, collected from the stem cell graft. The source is a human donor who donated a stem cell graft to a child with acute myeloid leukemia. The chain is built from TRBV12-3 or TRBV12-4 and TRBJ1-2; TRBD1 aligns across 10 bases. As DNA, the CDR3 is TGTGCCAGCAGTTCGGACAGGGGGAACTTCTATGGCTACACCTTC. As protein: CASSSDRGNFYGYTF.